The clone carrying this T cell receptor beta chain was seen many times. The antigen is not known. The CDR3 contains 13 residues. The V end lost 4 bases, the J end lost 7 bases, and 11 bases lay between the germline ends. CDR1 is SEHNR, CDR2 FQNEAQ, per germline (reference sequence). As the library was built, unique molecular identifiers were attached to individual cDNA molecules. Authors' methods: With a range of roughly 23,224 to 690,600, the median per sample was 95,638 TCRs. Each CDR3 protein is one row after TCRdb ran MiXCR on the reads. TCRdb, not the original authors, processed these V and J calls. The sample lists fewer than 150,000 distinct CDR3 sequences, 8.5% to 9% occurring once. Total RNA extraction was carried out from unfractionated whole blood. This specimen belongs to a study of human T cells and chemical hapten exposure. About the research overall: It was small differences in pooled library volume that mainly caused per-sample TCR yields to vary. General study points: The study found that DPC sensitization did not change TCRs above 1 in 1000 frequency.

The sequenced material came from whole blood. The clonotype comes from a human donor in good health. Some clones in this sample may be carry-over from other donors' samples. The chain employs TRBV7-9 and TRBJ1-5, with D possibly TRBD1 on 5 matching bases. CDR3 sequence reads: CASSSTEGQPQHF. For the CDR3, the DNA is TGTGCCAGCAGCTCAACCGAGGGGCAGCCCCAGCATTTT.